This TCR beta chain was obtained from a study of blood T cell repertoires in COVID-19. Background on the study: T cells, B-cell-depleted T cells, or PBMCs supplied cDNA or gDNA.

The CDR3 consists of 15 residues. J gave up 7 bases and V 5 bases, and 9 bases lay outside the gene matches. Germline V gene sequence: CDR1 MNHEY, CDR2 SMNVEV (reference sequence). All enrollees were about 18 to 95 years old and from under 25 US areas. Grouping used clinical history reported by participants in a survey and questionnaire. The table came from immunoSEQ multiplex PCR; TCRdb's copy has only in-frame clones and leaves some out. Of 180,000 or so clones in the sample, more than 75% were seen once. The sequence was obtained from a human donor with acute COVID-19. The donor label of this sample is uncertain. The specimen sequenced was PBMCs or T cells enriched from blood (not recorded which). The chain recombines TRBV27 with TRBJ2-2; 8 nucleotides match TRBD2. This CDR3 is CASSPMSGGGGELFF. In DNA, the CDR3 is TGTGCCAGCAGTCCCATGAGCGGGGGTGGCGGGGAGCTGTTTTTT.